The present T cell receptor (beta chain) was sequenced within a study of T cell clonality in common variable immunodeficiency. Notes on the study in general: Fewer deletions and N-nucleotide insertions were reportedly seen in common variable immunodeficiency TCR beta sequences.

This clone was detected a few times. Antigen unknown. The read terminates 3 residues before the CDR3 end, so the remaining end is supplied by the germline J gene. Repertoires were generated with immunoSEQ multiplex PCR, while TCRdb's copy carries only in-frame clones and drops some. The sample is made up of about 34,000 clones, none counted only once. The CDR3 runs to 16 residues. V shed 0 bases and J 6 bases; nucleotides not matched to a gene: 9. Patients had low serum IgG, IgA and/or IgM and specific antibody deficiency. CVID subjects were neither ill nor on immunomodulatory or immunosuppressive medication at sampling.

Sequences were obtained from peripheral blood mononuclear cells. The source is a human donor with common variable immunodeficiency. This chain uses TRBV5-3 with TRBJ2-1; 7 bases match TRBD2. TRBV5-3 carries the ORF label, with uncertain function. CDR3 in amino acids: CARSLDRAGVCNEQFF. Partial CDR3 DNA: TGTGCCAGAAGCTTGGATCGGGCGGGAGTCTGCAATGAG.